These 21 T cell receptor beta chains share one sample of origin, sequenced in a study of T cell responses to AZD1222 COVID-19 vaccine. This table comes from immunoSEQ multiplex PCR, and its TCRdb copy is limited to in-frame clones, with some not included. Of fewer than 120,000 clones in the sample, 80% to 95% were seen once. The source was peripheral blood, collected 28 days after the second AZD1222 dose. The receptors were gathered from an adult who received the AZD1222 COVID-19 vaccine.

This chain joins TRBV6-2 or TRBV6-3 and TRBJ2-3, with 7 bases matching TRBD1. J was trimmed by 3 bases and V by 5 bases; bases with no gene match: 11. In germline, CDR1 is MNHEY, CDR2 SVGEGT. The CDR3 has 16 amino acids. The CDR3, as DNA: TGTGCCAGCAGTGGACTTCGACAGGGATGGACAGATACGCAGTATTTT. Translating gives CASSGLRQGWTDTQYF.

This rearrangement joins TRBV6-4 to TRBJ2-3; 7 nucleotides align to TRBD2. The CDR3 consists of 16 residues. The V gene end was trimmed by 0 bases and the J gene end by 1 base; junction bases not matched to a gene: 4. Germline CDR1 reads MRHNA; CDR2 reads SNTAGT. CDR3 sequence: CASSDSWLAGTDTQYF. CDR3 sequence (DNA): TGTGCCAGCAGTGACTCTTGGCTAGCGGGCACAGATACGCAGTATTTT.

The gene calls are TRBV5-1 and TRBJ1-4; D is uncertain. The CDR3 consists of 15 residues. The germline V gene has CDR1 SGHRS and CDR2 YFSETQ. V lost 0 bases and J lost 0, with 6 bases in between. CDR3 coding DNA: TGCGCCAGCAGCTTGGGCAGAGCAACTAATGAAAAACTGTTTTTT. This translates into CASSLGRATNEKLFF.

The chain has TRBV18 and TRBJ2-7, with 11 bases identical to TRBD1. Trimming took 1 base from V and 0 from J; bases not matched to a gene: 2. This CDR3 has 16 amino acids. The germline gives CDR1 KGHSH, CDR2 LQKENI. CDR3 coding DNA: TGTGCCAGCTCACCACGTGGACAGGGGGCCTCCTACGAGCAGTACTTC. The encoded protein is CASSPRGQGASYEQYF.

The chain is built from TRBV13 and TRBJ1-4; a possible D gene is TRBD1 (5 bases). Germline V gene lookup returns CDR1 PRHDT and CDR2 FYEKMQ (reference sequence). This CDR3 has 15 amino acids. The V end was cut by 0 bases, the J end by 5 bases, with 10 bases between. In DNA, the CDR3 is TGTGCCAGCAGCTTAGGGACAGTTATAAATGAAAAACTGTTTTTT. Protein sequence: CASSLGTVINEKLFF.

The table lists this clone with a count of one. The chain employs TRBV7-9 and TRBJ2-2; D is unclear. The germline V gene has CDR1 SEHNR and CDR2 FQNEAQ (reference sequence). The CDR3 has 13 amino acids. Trimming took 4 bases from V and 2 from J, leaving 5 bases between them. CDR3 DNA: TGTGCCAGCAGCTCCCGAAACACCGGGGAGCTGTTTTTT. Translating it yields CASSSRNTGELFF.

This clone was found once. In DNA, the CDR3 is TGTGCCAGCAGCTTAGAGGAAATGGGCTACACCTTC. Translated: CASSLEEMGYTF. The chain employs TRBV7-9 and TRBJ1-2; D remains ambiguous. V lost 1 base to trimming and J lost 8 bases, with 8 bases between them. The CDR3 consists of 12 residues. The V gene's germline CDR1 is SEHNR and CDR2 FQNEAQ (reference sequence).

V gene TRBV6-2 or TRBV6-3 combines with J gene TRBJ1-2, with no clear D. The CDR3 contains 13 residues. Trimming stripped 4 bases from V and 4 bases from J, with 10 bases between. Germline-derived CDR1 and CDR2 are MNHEY and SVGEGT. The CDR3 DNA follows: TGTGCCAGCAGTTGGACGAGGTCCTATGGCTACACCTTC. Its translation is CASSWTRSYGYTF.

Only one count was recorded for this clone. The V gene is TRBV7-9, the J gene TRBJ2-3, with TRBD2 matching over 9 bases. The CDR3 contains 16 residues. The germline gives CDR1 SEHNR, CDR2 FQNEAQ (reference sequence). The V gene end was trimmed by 1 base and the J gene end by 6 bases; junction bases not matched to a gene: 8. The CDR3 nucleotides are TGTGCCAGCAGCTTAGTCCTTGCTAGCGGGGCGGATACGCAGTATTTT. Translating it yields CASSLVLASGADTQYF.

This clone appeared a single time. The chain links TRBV5-6 to TRBJ1-4; maybe TRBD1 (6 bases). Trimming removed 5 bases from V and 3 bases from J, with 14 bases in between. CDR3 length: 15 amino acids. The germline V gene encodes CDR1 SGHDT and CDR2 YYEEEE. In DNA, the CDR3 is TGTGCCAGCAGGAAAAGGACAGTAGCTAATGAAAAACTGTTTTTT. Protein product: CASRKRTVANEKLFF.

The count of this clone is one. The chain combines TRBV27 with TRBJ1-2, with TRBD1 matching 7 bases. Per germline, CDR1 MNHEY and CDR2 SMNVEV (reference sequence). The CDR3 sequence is 14 residues long. Losses at the gene ends were 3 bases for V and 0 bases for J; bases not matched to a gene: 1. The CDR3, as DNA: TGTGCCAGCAGTTTGGGACAGTCTAACTATGGCTACACCTTC. Protein product: CASSLGQSNYGYTF.

The gene calls are TRBV4-1 and TRBJ1-6; 7 bases line up with TRBD1. V was clipped by 0 bases and J by 1 base; unmatched bases: 9. The germline CDR1 and CDR2 sequences are MGHRA and YSYEKL. The CDR3 contains 19 residues. The CDR3 here is CASSQDPRQGSSYNSPLHF. The CDR3 coding sequence is TGCGCCAGCAGCCAAGATCCCCGACAGGGATCGTCCTATAATTCACCCCTCCACTTT.

The chain joins TRBV6-1 to TRBJ1-3, with 7 nucleotides matching TRBD1. V trimming: 2 bases; J trimming: 0 bases; junction bases outside the gene matches: 7. CDR3 length: 17 residues. Germline assignment: CDR1 MNHNS and CDR2 SASEGT. The CDR3 region is CASSERAQGRSGNTIYF. The DNA for the CDR3 is TGTGCCAGCAGTGAACGGGCACAGGGGCGCTCTGGAAACACCATATATTTT.

This chain uses TRBV6-5 with TRBJ1-6; D unresolved. The germline V gene has CDR1 MNHEY and CDR2 SVGAGI. V shed 0 bases and J shed 3 bases, with 9 bases lying between them. CDR3 size: 16 residues. The CDR3 reads CASSYSARSYNSPLHF. In nucleotides, the CDR3 is TGTGCCAGCAGTTACTCCGCACGGAGCTATAATTCACCCCTCCACTTT.

The rearrangement links TRBV10-3 to TRBJ2-1; 8 positions match TRBD2. With 7 bases clipped from V and 1 base from J, the junction kept 3 bases outside the gene matches. This CDR3 contains 14 residues. Germline CDR1 is ENHRY and CDR2 is SYGVKD. The CDR3 is CAINGGGSYNEQFF. The CDR3, as DNA: TGTGCCATCAACGGGGGGGGTTCCTACAATGAGCAGTTCTTC.

This rearrangement joins TRBV19 to TRBJ2-1; 9 positions agree with TRBD2. The CDR3 is 17 amino acids. V trimming: 7 bases; J trimming: 4 bases; junction bases outside the gene matches: 14. Germline V gives CDR1 LNHDA, CDR2 SQIVND (reference sequence). The DNA of the CDR3 is TGTGCCAGTACCGGCTTTTTTAGCGGGGGAACTTACAATGAGCAGTTCTTC. It yields the protein CASTGFFSGGTYNEQFF.

The chain employs TRBV12-3 or TRBV12-4 and TRBJ1-1, with D uncertain. CDR3 length: 13 amino acids. Trimming removed 3 bases from V and 1 base from J, with 6 bases in between. Here the CDR3 DNA reads TGTGCCAGCAGTTTTCCCAGGAACACTGAAGCTTTCTTT. Translation gives CASSFPRNTEAFF.

This chain uses TRBV4-2 with TRBJ1-2, with D possibly TRBD1 on 5 matching bases. Trimming stripped 3 bases from V and 7 bases from J, with 9 bases between. CDR3 length equals 12 residues. Germline CDR1 reads LGHNA; CDR2 reads YNFKEQ. DNA for the CDR3: TGTGCCAGCAGCCAGGGGACGGCTGGCTACACCTTC. Residues: CASSQGTAGYTF.

The chain employs TRBV7-9 and TRBJ1-2; tentative D call: TRBD1 (5 bases). Trimming cost V 1 base and J 8 bases, with 17 bases left between them. Germline CDR1 is SEHNR and CDR2 is FQNEAQ (reference sequence). The CDR3 is made up of 15 amino acids. CDR3 amino acids: CASSLDVGEGYGYTF. The CDR3 DNA follows: TGTGCCAGCAGCTTAGATGTGGGGGAAGGCTACGGCTACACCTTC.

The chain employs TRBV2 and TRBJ2-4; either TRBD1 or TRBD2 may supply D (5 bases each). Per germline, CDR1 SNHLY and CDR2 FYNNEI. Trimming cost V 8 bases and J 6 bases, with 14 bases left between them. This CDR3 is 13 amino acids long. CDR3 DNA: TGTGCCAGCCACGGACCGAGGGGAAACATTCAGTACTTC. Amino acids: CASHGPRGNIQYF.

This chain uses TRBV19 with TRBJ1-2, with TRBD1 matching over 7 bases. Germline V lookup: CDR1 LNHDA, CDR2 SQIVND (reference sequence). CDR3 length: 19 amino acids. The trim removed 3 bases at V and 1 base at J, leaving 17 bases unmatched. CDR3 protein: CASSIPFGQNRGRNYGYTF. CDR3 nucleotide sequence: TGTGCCAGTAGTATTCCCTTCGGGCAAAACAGGGGACGTAACTATGGCTACACCTTC.